This T cell receptor beta chain originates from a study of blood T cell repertoires in COVID-19. Original processing notes: Amplified reference gene primers provided the basis for estimating nucleated cell counts. The repertoire was sequenced with immunoSEQ multiplex PCR; TCRdb's copy has only in-frame clones and lacks some. The DNA was the basis for D and trimming; V, J and clone size are from that table. The top ten clones hold around 8.9% of a sample with about 200,000 clones, roughly 90% of them seen once. The table lists this clone with a few counts. Germline V gives CDR1 SGHAT, CDR2 FQNNGV. The ends lost 5 bases at V and 15 bases at J; junction bases unmatched: 9. The CDR3 spans 14 residues.

What was sequenced was PBMCs or T cells enriched from blood (not recorded which). V usage is TRBV11-2 and J usage is TRBJ1-6; 11 bases map to TRBD1. The TCR comes from a woman younger than 35 who had recovered from COVID-19. This CDR3 is CASSRGQGVSGLHF. The CDR3 coding sequence is TGTGCCAGCAGCCGGGGACAGGGGGTCTCGGGCCTCCACTTT. The full variable domain, its missing parts supplied by reference TRBV11-2 and TRBJ1-6, is EAGVAQSPRYKIIEKRQSVAFWCNPISGHATLYWYQQILGQGPKLLIQFQNNGVVDDSQLPKDRFSAERLKGVDSTLKIQPAKLEDSAVYLCASSRGQGVSGLHFGNGTRLTVT.